Below, 22 T cell receptor beta chains from the same sample are listed, as sequenced in a study of regulatory T cells in long-lasting Graves disease. The authors built TCR beta libraries using iRepertoire HTBI primers and Arm-PCR of CDR3 regions. TCRdb used MiXCR to reprocess the multiplex PCR reads, holding one entry per CDR3 protein. This sample has about 360,000 distinct CDR3 sequences, with about a sixth found just once. Time point denoted: newly diagnosed GD, antithyroid drugs for less than 3 months. Researchers made the TCR library from RNA that was extracted from PBMCs. The same specimen was also included in a second study, on T cells in Graves' hyperthyroidism and ophthalmopathy.

The sequencing here drew on peripheral blood mononuclear cells (PBMCs), taken at new diagnosis, from a patient treated with antithyroid drugs. The receptors were gathered from a woman younger than 35 with Graves disease.

There are many counts of this clonotype. The rearrangement joins TRBV3-1 to TRBJ2-7, with a weak D call TRBD2 (7 bases). The CDR3 has 15 amino acids. Germline V lookup: CDR1 LGHDT, CDR2 YNNKEL (reference sequence). Trimming shortened V by 4 bases and J by 2 bases, and 15 bases separated the two germline ends. The CDR3 nucleotides are TGTGCCAGCAGCCCCGCCATCGGGGGGCCCTACGAGCAGTACTTC. The encoded protein is CASSPAIGGPYEQYF.

This clonotype was counted ten times or more. This chain joins TRBV27 and TRBJ1-5; D may be TRBD1 (5 bases). The V gene lost 1 base and the J gene lost 1 base, with 8 bases spanning the gap. The CDR3 length is 15 residues. Per germline, CDR1 MNHEY and CDR2 SMNVEV (reference sequence). The chain's CDR3 is CASSLLSGSNQPQHF. The CDR3 nucleotides read TGTGCCAGCAGTTTATTGTCAGGGAGCAATCAGCCCCAGCATTTT.

This clonotype occurred many times. The chain's CDR3 is CASSLSWIGELFF. The CDR3 DNA sequence: TGTGCCAGCAGTTTAAGCTGGATCGGGGAGCTGTTTTTT. This sequence joins TRBV12-3 or TRBV12-4 and TRBJ2-2; D unresolved. The ends were cut back, 2 bases at V and 7 bases at J, with 8 bases in the middle. The CDR3 length is 13 residues.

This clonotype was counted at least ten times. The V call is TRBV12-5, the J call TRBJ1-2, with a tentative D call TRBD1 (5 bases). Germline-derived CDR1 and CDR2 are LGHNT and FRNRAP. V was trimmed by 6 bases and J by 6 bases, leaving 11 bases between them. The CDR3 has 12 residues. CDR3 region: CASGVLGDGYTF. The DNA for the CDR3 is TGTGCTAGTGGCGTGTTGGGGGATGGCTACACCTTC.

This clonotype has ten or more counts. A read error may account for a junction end that differs from germline. CDR3 in DNA: TGTGCCAACTCACCTTCCTCACGGACAGCCAACTATGGCTACACCTTC. This encodes CANSPSSRTANYGYTF. The rearrangement links TRBV18 to TRBJ1-2; tentative D call: TRBD1 (6 bases). This CDR3 region has 16 residues. Looked up from germline, CDR1 is KGHSH and CDR2 is LQKENI.

This chain uses TRBV20-1 with TRBJ1-1, with D uncertain. CDR1 and CDR2 (germline): DFQATT, SNEGSKA (reference sequence). CDR3 length equals 14 residues. The V gene lost 2 bases and the J gene lost 2 bases, with 12 bases spanning the gap. This chain's CDR3 is CSARRPHLNTEAFF. As DNA, the CDR3 is TGCAGTGCTAGACGACCCCATCTAAACACTGAAGCTTTCTTT.

The sample holds many counts of this clonotype. The V call is TRBV30, the J call TRBJ1-2; TRBD1 agrees at 12 bases. V lost 5 bases, J lost 4 bases, and 8 bases stayed unmatched. Germline V gene sequence: CDR1 GTSNPN, CDR2 SVGIG (reference sequence). CDR3 length equals 15 residues. In nucleotides, the CDR3 is TGTGCCTGGTTCGTCGGGACAGGGGGCGGCTATGGCTACACCTTC. Protein product: CAWFVGTGGGYGYTF. The complete variable domain, with remaining parts taken from reference TRBV30 and TRBJ1-2, reads SQTIHQWPATLVQPVGSPLSLECTVEGTSNPNLYWYRQAAGRGLQLLFYSVGIGQISSEVPQNLSASRPQDRQFILSSKKLLLSDSGFYLCAWFVGTGGGYGYTFGSGTRLTVV.

The V call is TRBV20-1, the J call TRBJ2-7, with 8 bases lining up with TRBD1. Germline-derived CDR1 and CDR2 are DFQATT and SNEGSKA (reference sequence). The CDR3 contains 14 residues. Unmatched junction bases numbered 8, after V lost 2 bases and J lost 5 bases. CDR3: CSARTRQGAHEQYF. In DNA, the CDR3 is TGCAGTGCTAGAACCCGGCAGGGGGCCCACGAGCAGTACTTC.

This clonotype was seen repeatedly, ten times or more. This chain links TRBV5-1 with TRBJ2-1; no firm D call. Germline CDR1 is SGHRS and CDR2 is YFSETQ. The CDR3 runs 13 residues. The V end lost 0 bases, the J end lost 6 bases, and 7 bases lay between the germline ends. The CDR3, as DNA: TGCGCCAGCAGCTTGGCCCCACTCAATGAGCAGTTCTTC. This codes for CASSLAPLNEQFF.

This clonotype was seen many times. This chain connects TRBV28 to TRBJ2-7; 7 nucleotides match TRBD1. The CDR3 extends over 14 amino acids. After removal of 4 bases from V and 4 bases from J, the junction contained 7 bases not matched to a gene. Germline V gene sequence: CDR1 MDHEN, CDR2 SYDVKM. The CDR3 loop is CASSSPGQLYEQYF. CDR3 coding DNA: TGTGCCAGCAGTTCCCCGGGACAGCTGTACGAGCAGTACTTC.

This clonotype was picked up many times. The chain employs TRBV20-1 and TRBJ2-7; D possibly corresponds to TRBD1 (6 bases). Germline values: CDR1 DFQATT, CDR2 SNEGSKA (reference sequence). V was pared by 1 base and J by 0 bases, with 13 bases between. The CDR3 consists of 15 residues. The DNA of the CDR3 is TGCAGTGCTAGAGTGGCCAGGGGCTTCTCCTACGAGCAGTACTTC. Encoded protein: CSARVARGFSYEQYF.

In this sample, this clonotype turned up a few times. This chain uses TRBV30 with TRBJ2-4; D gene ambiguous. CDR1 GTSNPN and CDR2 SVGIG come from the germline V gene (reference sequence). Trimming removed 3 bases at V and 3 bases at J, with 15 bases between. The length of the CDR3 is 15 residues. CDR3 in amino acids: CAWRSPVIRKNIQYF. The CDR3 region has the DNA TGTGCCTGGAGATCCCCAGTTATACGCAAAAACATTCAGTACTTC.

In its sample, this clonotype was seen once. The likely explanation is a read error, given a far larger clone one base away. V and J are TRBV2 and TRBJ2-7; the D is unclear. CDR3 length equals 16 residues. Trimming left V 3 bases short and J 0 bases short, with 15 bases between. Germline V CDR1 and CDR2: SNHLY, FYNNEI. CDR3: CASSDSSAESSYEQYF. Here the CDR3 DNA reads TGTGCCAGCAGTGACTCGAGCGCCGAGAGCTCCTACGAGCAGTACTTC.

This clonotype was seen repeatedly, ten times or more. This chain connects TRBV2 to TRBJ1-5, with D unresolved. The CDR3 is made up of 13 amino acids. The germline V and J ends were trimmed by 0 bases and 9 bases, with 9 bases remaining between them. Germline lookup yields CDR1 SNHLY and CDR2 FYNNEI. The CDR3 sequence: CASSEASTGPQHF. Written as DNA, the CDR3 is TGTGCCAGCAGTGAAGCATCCACTGGGCCCCAGCATTTT.

As concerns this clonotype: Since no conserved phenylalanine or tryptophan closes the CDR3, a read error is the likely cause. The genes are TRBV30 and TRBJ1-1; D is ambiguous. Deletions cut 3 bases from V and 7 bases from J, with 12 bases between. The CDR3 is 12 amino acids. Germline loops: CDR1 GTSNPN, CDR2 SVGIG (reference sequence). CDR3 coding DNA: TGTGCCTGGAGAGCTAGGCAAGGTGAAGCTTTCTTA. Translated: CAWRARQGEAFL.

This sequence joins TRBV19 and TRBJ1-1, with unresolved D. V was trimmed by 3 bases and J by 0 bases, leaving 17 bases between them. This CDR3 region has 17 residues. The V gene's germline CDR1 is LNHDA and CDR2 SQIVND (reference sequence). CDR3 bases: TGTGCCAGTAGTATTTTAGGGCAGGCCTTCATGAACACTGAAGCTTTCTTT. It yields the protein CASSILGQAFMNTEAFF.

Of note for this clonotype: Just one base apart from a much larger clone, this may be a read error. This chain links TRBV3-1 with TRBJ2-5, with D possibly being TRBD2 (6 bases). Germline lookup yields CDR1 LGHDT and CDR2 YNNKEL (reference sequence). The CDR3 length is 16 residues. CDR3 sequence reads: CASSQDFRELKEAQYF. DNA for the CDR3: TGTGCCAGCAGCCAAGATTTTCGGGAGCTAAAAGAGGCCCAGTACTTC.

The sample holds a few counts of this clonotype. The V gene is TRBV14, the J gene TRBJ1-1; D not resolved. The CDR3 runs 15 residues. Germline V gives CDR1 SGHDN, CDR2 FVKESK. Trimming took off 0 bases at V and 6 bases at J, with 14 bases between the two ends. Written as DNA, the CDR3 is TGTGCCAGCAGCCAAGATCTCGGGGTGCTCTCTGAAGCTTTCTTT. This sequence encodes CASSQDLGVLSEAFF.

This chain connects TRBV11-2 to TRBJ2-7, with D unclear. Germline loops: CDR1 SGHAT, CDR2 FQNNGV. This CDR3 spans 14 amino acids. Trimming left V 2 bases short and J 3 bases short, with 11 bases between. The chain's CDR3 is CASSLSGVVYEQYF. In DNA form, the CDR3 reads TGTGCCAGCAGCTTATCAGGAGTTGTCTACGAGCAGTACTTC.

This clonotype was detected many times. The chain joins TRBV7-2 to TRBJ2-1; weak D call: TRBD2 (6 bases). Germline V gene sequence: CDR1 SGHTA, CDR2 FQGNSA. The CDR3 is made up of 16 amino acids. Trimming pared 5 bases from V and 4 bases from J, leaving 18 bases between. The CDR3 region has the DNA TGTGCCAGCAGCCCAGCGGGCCGAGGATTTTACAATGAGCAGTTCTTC. Translating it yields CASSPAGRGFYNEQFF.

V is TRBV7-9 and J is TRBJ2-3, with 7 bases aligning to TRBD1. CDR3 size: 14 residues. Germline V gives CDR1 SEHNR, CDR2 FQNEAQ (reference sequence). The ends lost 3 bases at V and 2 bases at J; junction bases unmatched: 2. In nucleotides, the CDR3 is TGTGCCAGCAGCTTCGGGACAGTCACAGATACGCAGTATTTT. Residues: CASSFGTVTDTQYF.

This clonotype was found a few times. The rearrangement joins TRBV5-1 to TRBJ2-3; a possible D gene is TRBD1 (6 bases). Looked up from germline, CDR1 is SGHRS and CDR2 is YFSETQ. V lost 4 bases and J lost 3, with 9 bases in between. The CDR3 loop spans 13 amino acids. CDR3 DNA: TGCGCCAGCAGCCCCGGACAGACAGATACGCAGTATTTT. Amino acids: CASSPGQTDTQYF.